Listed here are 20 T cell receptor beta chains from one sample, sequenced in a study of blood T cell repertoires in COVID-19 (dated by TCRdb to about 2020). The protocol used for the library was the immunoSEQ multiplex PCR assay. TCRdb holds this immuneACCESS table with in-frame rearrangements only. Some clones are missing; in checked studies, unresolved V genes explain under half, and the rest has no known cause. The table for this sample lists around 180,000 clones; roughly nine tenths of them were counted only once. Under 3.5% of the sample rests with the top ten. Input material: peripheral blood. The source of these receptors is a young woman with active or convalescent COVID-19.

The chain links TRBV27 to TRBJ1-2, with 7 bases identical to TRBD1. CDR1 and CDR2 from the germline V gene are MNHEY and SMNVEV (reference sequence). The V segment lost 5 bases and the J segment 4 bases; nucleotides outside the gene matches: 10. The CDR3 totals 15 residues. The CDR3 loop reads CASSQLGGTSYGYTF. CDR3 nucleotide sequence: TGTGCCAGCAGTCAATTAGGGGGCACTAGCTATGGCTACACCTTC.

This chain joins TRBV15 and TRBJ1-6, with 8 bases lining up with TRBD1. CDR3 size: 15 residues. V shed 3 bases and J 9 bases; nucleotides not matched to a gene: 7. Germline values: CDR1 LNHNV, CDR2 YYDKDF (reference sequence). In nucleotides, the CDR3 is TGTGCCACCAGCAGGGACAGGGATAACTTTTCACCCCTCCACTTT. Translation: CATSRDRDNFSPLHF. Drawing the rest from reference TRBV15 and TRBJ1-6, the complete variable domain is DAMVIQNPRYQVTQFGKPVTLSCSQTLNHNVMYWYQQKSSQAPKLLFHYYDKDFNNEADTPDNFQSRRPNTSFCFLDIRSPGLGDTAMYLCATSRDRDNFSPLHFGNGTRLTVT.

This chain links TRBV7-9 with TRBJ1-4; D is possibly TRBD1 (5 bases). CDR1 is SEHNR, CDR2 FQNEAQ, per germline (reference sequence). The length of the CDR3 is 15 residues. V was shortened by 5 bases and J by 4 bases, with 14 bases between the two germline ends. CDR3 sequence reads: CASSASQALNEKLFF. CDR3 sequence (DNA): TGTGCCAGCAGCGCCTCACAGGCCCTTAATGAAAAACTGTTTTTT.

The J gene is TRBJ2-7, the V gene TRBV28, with 7 bases matching TRBD1. This CDR3 region has 15 residues. Germline V CDR1 and CDR2: MDHEN, SYDVKM. With V trimmed by 7 bases and J by 4 bases, 13 bases remained unmatched. The CDR3 is CASTSAGGAAYEQYF. CDR3 in DNA: TGTGCCAGCACCTCCGCAGGGGGAGCCGCTTACGAGCAGTACTTC.

A remark on this clone: Relative to the germline gene, one junction end is altered; a read error may explain this. J is TRBJ1-2 and V is TRBV7-9; D perhaps matches TRBD1 (5 bases). The CDR3 length is 14 residues. In germline, CDR1 is SEHNR, CDR2 FQNEAQ (reference sequence). The DNA for the CDR3 is TGTGCCAGCAGCTCGGGACTCTCGGACGGTCTTCGCCGCTTC. Its translation: CASSSGLSDGLRRF.

The CDR3 bases are TGTGCCAGCAGCTTGTGGCAGAAGAGGGAGACCCAGTACTTC. As protein: CASSLWQKRETQYF. V and J are TRBV5-8 and TRBJ2-5; no firm D call. This CDR3 is 14 amino acids long. V was shortened by 1 base and J by 5 bases, with 12 bases between the two germline ends. Germline CDR1 reads SGHTS; CDR2 reads YDEGEE.

The rearrangement links TRBV18 to TRBJ2-1; 8 bases agree with TRBD1. The CDR3 is 14 residues long. Germline V CDR1 and CDR2: KGHSH, LQKENI. The trim removed 1 base at V and 6 bases at J, leaving 2 bases unmatched. For the CDR3, the DNA is TGTGCCAGCTCACCACAACAGGGGGGCAATGAGCAGTTCTTC. Protein sequence: CASSPQQGGNEQFF.

This clone was found a few times. This chain joins TRBV4-1 and TRBJ1-1, with D possibly TRBD1 on 5 matching bases. Germline lookup yields CDR1 MGHRA and CDR2 YSYEKL. Trimming took off 0 bases at V and 1 base at J, with 9 bases between the two ends. CDR3 length: 15 amino acids. Here the CDR3 DNA reads TGCGCCAGCAGCCAAGACGGGCAGGGGAACACTGAAGCTTTCTTT. It yields the protein CASSQDGQGNTEAFF.

This clone was recorded once. This rearrangement joins TRBV7-2 to TRBJ1-3; D is unclear. The CDR3 is made up of 15 amino acids. V was pared by 1 base and J by 0 bases, with 7 bases between. Germline V gene lookup returns CDR1 SGHTA and CDR2 FQGNSA. CDR3 nucleotide sequence: TGTGCCAGCAGCTTAGACAGAACCTCTGGAAACACCATATATTTT. It translates to CASSLDRTSGNTIYF.

In DNA form, the CDR3 reads TGCGCCAGCGGAATAACAGGGGGGGAGACCCAGTACTTC. Residues: CASGITGGETQYF. The chain carries TRBV5-1 and TRBJ2-5, with TRBD1 matching 8 bases. J lost 5 bases, V lost 7 bases, and 7 bases had no gene match. CDR1 and CDR2 from the germline V gene are SGHRS and YFSETQ. The CDR3 sequence is 13 residues long.

CDR3 residues: CASSQNRQATEAFF. CDR3 bases: TGTGCCAGCAGCCAAAATCGACAGGCCACTGAAGCTTTCTTT. The V gene is TRBV3-1 (or the pseudogene TRBV3-2), the J gene TRBJ1-1, with D maybe TRBD1 (6 bases). The CDR3 is made up of 14 amino acids. Germline V gene data show CDR1 as LGHDT and CDR2 as YNNKEL (reference sequence). Trimming cost V 2 bases and J 4 bases, with 11 bases left between them.

V and J are TRBV6-5 and TRBJ1-1; 7 bases are a match to TRBD1. The length of the CDR3 is 14 residues. Unmatched junction bases numbered 8, after V lost 8 bases and J lost 2 bases. Germline CDR1 MNHEY, CDR2 SVGAGI. For the CDR3, the DNA is TGTGCCAGCCTACAGGGGACTAGTAACACTGAAGCTTTCTTT. It translates to CASLQGTSNTEAFF.

The genes are TRBV14 and TRBJ2-7; unclear D gene. Germline V gene lookup returns CDR1 SGHDN and CDR2 FVKESK. The CDR3 has 13 amino acids. Trimming shortened V by 6 bases and J by 2 bases, and 11 bases separated the two germline ends. This chain's CDR3 is CASRHGSAYEQYF. CDR3 bases: TGTGCCAGCAGACACGGCAGCGCCTACGAGCAGTACTTC.

This rearrangement joins TRBV14 to TRBJ2-1; the match to TRBD2 covers 10 bases. Losses at the gene ends were 6 bases for V and 14 bases for J; bases not matched to a gene: 25. In germline, CDR1 is SGHDN, CDR2 FVKESK. CDR3 length: 18 residues. The CDR3 protein is CASSQAGLAVQGPSKKFF. In DNA form, the CDR3 reads TGTGCCAGCAGTCAGGCAGGACTAGCGGTCCAGGGGCCCTCGAAGAAGTTCTTC.

This chain uses TRBV19 with TRBJ1-1; TRBD1 agrees at 7 bases. The ends lost 1 base at V and 4 bases at J; junction bases unmatched: 9. This CDR3 has 16 amino acids. The germline gives CDR1 LNHDA, CDR2 SQIVND (reference sequence). The CDR3 region has the DNA TGTGCCAGTAGTATAGGGTACGAGGGGGCGTCCACTGAAGCTTTCTTT. Translating gives CASSIGYEGASTEAFF.

The V and J genes are TRBV5-5 and TRBJ1-3; unclear D gene. This CDR3 is built from 19 residues. Trimming took off 1 base at V and 2 bases at J, with 22 bases between the two ends. Germline V CDR1 and CDR2: SGHKS, YYEKEE (reference sequence). DNA of the CDR3: TGTGCCAGCAGCTTGTTCGTTAGCGATTCGGGAGTTACTGGAAACACCATATATTTT. Protein sequence: CASSLFVSDSGVTGNTIYF.

This chain joins TRBV10-3 and TRBJ1-6; 8 bases line up with TRBD1. Germline V gives CDR1 ENHRY, CDR2 SYGVKD. The CDR3 sequence is 16 residues long. Losses at the gene ends were 6 bases for V and 4 bases for J; bases not matched to a gene: 8. The CDR3 here is CAISETGGLYNSPLHF. The DNA of the CDR3 is TGTGCCATCAGCGAAACAGGGGGTCTTTATAATTCACCCCTCCACTTT.

This clone occurred once. This rearrangement joins TRBV11-2 to TRBJ2-5; no definite D call. The CDR3 covers 14 residues. The germline CDR1 and CDR2 sequences are SGHAT and FQNNGV. Trimming took 5 bases from V and 1 from J, leaving 11 bases between them. The CDR3 here is CASSREWSQETQYF. CDR3 in DNA: TGTGCCAGCAGCCGAGAATGGTCCCAAGAGACCCAGTACTTC.

This chain links TRBV15 with TRBJ1-2; TRBD1 aligns across 7 bases. The CDR3 is 16 residues long. Germline V lookup: CDR1 LNHNV, CDR2 YYDKDF (reference sequence). V lost 0 bases and J lost 3; bases outside the gene matches: 7. CDR3 protein: CATSRDGTAVDYGYTF. CDR3 coding DNA: TGTGCCACCAGCAGAGACGGGACAGCGGTTGACTATGGCTACACCTTC.

The chain employs TRBV4-1 and TRBJ2-2; TRBD2 matches at 9 bases. V trimming: 0 bases; J trimming: 1 base; junction bases outside the gene matches: 9. CDR3 size: 19 residues. Looked up from germline, CDR1 is MGHRA and CDR2 is YSYEKL. CDR3 DNA: TGCGCCAGCAGCCAAGATCAGGTCGCGGGGGGGATGAACACCGGGGAGCTGTTTTTT. It encodes CASSQDQVAGGMNTGELFF.